A single sample is the source of the 30 T cell receptor beta chains below, sequenced in a study of blood T cell repertoires in COVID-19. Sequencing used immunoSEQ multiplex PCR; TCRdb keeps in-frame clones, though not all of them. The sample contains more than 100,000 clones, roughly 80% of which appear only once. Input material: peripheral blood. The receptors shown here come from a woman aged 45-60 years with acute or convalescent COVID-19.

The chain links TRBV4-2 to TRBJ1-1, with a possible D match to TRBD1 (5 bases). The CDR3 runs to 15 residues. Germline V gene data show CDR1 as LGHNA and CDR2 as YNFKEQ. Between the trimmed V and J ends, which lost 4 bases and 6 bases, there was a span of 18 bases. The CDR3 loop is CASSRSDSSSPEAFF. CDR3 DNA: TGTGCCAGCAGCCGTAGTGACAGTTCCTCTCCTGAAGCTTTCTTT.

The chain uses TRBV6-5 and TRBJ2-7; D possibly corresponds to TRBD1 (6 bases). The CDR3 loop spans 14 amino acids. The germline V gene has CDR1 MNHEY and CDR2 SVGAGI. V lost 4 bases and J 7 bases, leaving 17 bases between the germline ends. This chain's CDR3 is CASSSRQVPGEQYF. The CDR3 nucleotides are TGTGCCAGCAGTTCGCGACAGGTCCCAGGGGAGCAGTACTTC.

The chain links TRBV7-7 to TRBJ1-5, with D possibly being TRBD1 (6 bases). Germline V CDR1 and CDR2: SSHAT, FNYEAQ (reference sequence). This CDR3 is 17 amino acids long. Deletions cut 10 bases from V and 1 base from J, with 23 bases between. The CDR3 loop is CAILRGGGMVSNQPQHF. The CDR3 nucleotides are TGTGCCATCTTACGAGGGGGGGGTATGGTGAGCAATCAGCCCCAGCATTTT.

This sequence joins TRBV5-5 and TRBJ2-5; D is undetermined. The CDR3 length is 12 residues. Germline V CDR1 and CDR2: SGHKS, YYEKEE (reference sequence). V gave up 1 base and J gave up 5 bases, with 6 bases separating them. CDR3 sequence: CASSLSLETQYF. CDR3 coding DNA: TGTGCCAGCAGCTTGTCCTTGGAGACCCAGTACTTC.

The CDR3: CASSPSPGTEAFF. The CDR3 DNA sequence: TGTGCCAGCTCACCCTCTCCAGGAACTGAAGCTTTCTTT. V and J are TRBV18 and TRBJ1-1; D is undetermined. Germline V gene sequence: CDR1 KGHSH, CDR2 LQKENI. Trimming removed 3 bases from V and 5 bases from J, with 10 bases in between. The CDR3 has 13 residues.

Notes on this clone: Other DNA sequences in the sample encode the same CDR3. The chain carries TRBV19 and TRBJ1-2; a weak D match, TRBD1 (5 bases). Germline V gives CDR1 LNHDA, CDR2 SQIVND (reference sequence). This CDR3 spans 14 amino acids. The germline V and J ends were trimmed by 2 bases and 2 bases, with 9 bases remaining between them. This CDR3 is CASSITTGNYGYTF. The CDR3 nucleotides are TGTGCCAGTAGTATAACAACAGGCAACTATGGCTACACCTTC.

The chain links TRBV5-1 to TRBJ2-7; D perhaps matches TRBD2 (6 bases). V lost 0 bases, J lost 0 bases, and 13 bases lay in between. The CDR3 runs 16 residues. Germline V gene data show CDR1 as SGHRS and CDR2 as YFSETQ. CDR3 nucleotides: TGCGCCAGCAGCTTGGTTAGCGGAGTTGTCTCCTACGAGCAGTACTTC. Protein sequence: CASSLVSGVVSYEQYF.

This clone was counted a few times. This sequence joins TRBV2 and TRBJ2-7; 7 positions match TRBD2. V lost 5 bases and J lost 4; bases outside the gene matches: 8. The CDR3 is 14 amino acids. Germline CDR1 SNHLY, CDR2 FYNNEI. CDR3 loop: CASSTPRGDYEQYF. The CDR3 nucleotides read TGTGCCAGCAGTACTCCCCGGGGGGATTACGAGCAGTACTTC. The whole variable domain, remainder taken from reference TRBV2 and TRBJ2-7, is EPEVTQTPSHQVTQMGQEVILRCVPISNHLYFYWYRQILGQKVEFLVSFYNNEISEKSEIFDDQFSVERPDGSNFTLKIRSTKLEDSAMYFCASSTPRGDYEQYFGPGTRLTVT.

This chain joins TRBV30 and TRBJ1-6; TRBD1 might be the D (5 bases). Trimming pared 1 base from V and 5 bases from J, leaving 18 bases between. Germline values: CDR1 GTSNPN, CDR2 SVGIG (reference sequence). This CDR3 is 17 amino acids long. CDR3 sequence (DNA): TGTGCCTGGAGTGAGACAGTGCCACGTTCGAATAATTCACCCCTCCACTTT. It specifies CAWSETVPRSNNSPLHF. Full variable domain (rest looked up from reference TRBV30 and TRBJ1-6): SQTIHQWPATLVQPVGSPLSLECTVEGTSNPNLYWYRQAAGRGLQLLFYSVGIGQISSEVPQNLSASRPQDRQFILSSKKLLLSDSGFYLCAWSETVPRSNNSPLHFGNGTRLTVT.

The chain joins TRBV2 to TRBJ2-7, with 9 positions matching TRBD1. Germline values: CDR1 SNHLY, CDR2 FYNNEI. Trimming took 7 bases from V and 3 from J; bases not matched to a gene: 13. The length of the CDR3 is 16 residues. CDR3 DNA: TGTGCCAGCAACCCCCCCCGTGGGACAGGGTACTACGAGCAGTACTTC. It is translated as CASNPPRGTGYYEQYF.

The genes are TRBV11-2 and TRBJ1-2; possibly TRBD1 for D (6 bases). The CDR3 runs 12 residues. V was shortened by 4 bases and J by 14 bases, with 17 bases between the two germline ends. Germline lookup yields CDR1 SGHAT and CDR2 FQNNGV. This chain's CDR3 is CASSSLRQAGTF. Here the CDR3 DNA reads TGTGCCAGCAGCTCCCTCCGACAGGCTGGGACCTTC.

The genes are TRBV4-1 and TRBJ2-2; TRBD2 might be the D (6 bases). CDR1 MGHRA and CDR2 YSYEKL come from the germline V gene. The CDR3 totals 15 residues. With 3 bases removed from V and 1 base from J, the gap between germline ends came to 9 bases. The CDR3: CASSQGLLNTGELFF. The CDR3 DNA reads as TGCGCCAGCAGCCAGGGACTCTTGAACACCGGGGAGCTGTTTTTT.

The chain has TRBV28 and TRBJ2-7; TRBD2 might be the D (6 bases). The V gene's germline CDR1 is MDHEN and CDR2 SYDVKM. CDR3 size: 15 residues. V was pared by 5 bases and J by 7 bases, with 21 bases between. In DNA form, the CDR3 reads TGTGCCAGCAGTACCCCGGGACTGGGAGATCGGGAGCAGTACTTC. This encodes CASSTPGLGDREQYF. The full variable domain, rest sourced from reference TRBV28 and TRBJ2-7, is DVKVTQSSRYLVKRTGEKVFLECVQDMDHENMFWYRQDPGLGLRLIYFSYDVKMKEKGDIPEGYSVSREKKERFSLILESASTNQTSMYLCASSTPGLGDREQYFGPGTRLTVT.

The V gene is TRBV6-5, the J gene TRBJ1-4; 7 bases fit TRBD1. The CDR3 is 16 residues long. Germline V gene sequence: CDR1 MNHEY, CDR2 SVGAGI. V was clipped by 2 bases and J by 7 bases; unmatched bases: 10. The CDR3, as DNA: TGTGCCAGCAGTTACGATCAAACAGGGGCGGGTGAAAAACTGTTTTTT. The encoded protein is CASSYDQTGAGEKLFF.

The chain joins TRBV7-2 to TRBJ2-7; 10 positions agree with TRBD1. Per germline, CDR1 SGHTA and CDR2 FQGNSA. The junction had 6 bases not matched to a gene; V was cut back by 1 base and J by 6 bases. This CDR3 is 15 amino acids long. Written as DNA, the CDR3 is TGTGCCAGCAGCTTAGTGTGGACAGGGGGTTTCGAGCAGTACTTC. It codes for CASSLVWTGGFEQYF.

The V and J genes are TRBV27 and TRBJ1-2; D call uncertain. Trimming removed 7 bases from V and 0 bases from J, with 12 bases in between. The CDR3 covers 14 residues. Per germline, CDR1 MNHEY and CDR2 SMNVEV (reference sequence). This chain's CDR3 is CASTSLAANYGYTF. For the CDR3, the DNA is TGTGCCAGCACCAGTTTGGCAGCTAACTATGGCTACACCTTC.

The chain couples TRBV19 to TRBJ2-5, with a possible D match to TRBD1 (6 bases). This CDR3 comprises 15 residues. The germline V and J ends were trimmed by 6 bases and 5 bases, with 19 bases remaining between them. In germline, CDR1 is LNHDA, CDR2 SQIVND (reference sequence). The CDR3, as DNA: TGTGCCAGTAGCTACGCCGGACAGAGGGTCGAGACCCAGTACTTC. It yields the protein CASSYAGQRVETQYF.

The V and J genes are TRBV29-1 and TRBJ1-1, with D maybe TRBD1 (5 bases). Germline CDR1 and CDR2: SQVTM and ANQGSEA. The CDR3 contains 15 residues. V was cut by 4 bases and J by 0 bases, with 15 bases left in between. Here the CDR3 reads CSVGGRAGMNTEAFF. CDR3 DNA: TGCAGCGTTGGGGGCAGGGCGGGGATGAACACTGAAGCTTTCTTT.

The genes are TRBV19 and TRBJ1-2; 7 bases map to TRBD1. The CDR3 extends over 15 amino acids. V lost 7 bases, J lost 0 bases, and 8 bases stayed unmatched. Germline CDR1 reads LNHDA; CDR2 reads SQIVND (reference sequence). The CDR3 bases are TGTGCCAGTACCATACAGGGGTCCCCTAACTATGGCTACACCTTC. Translating it yields CASTIQGSPNYGYTF.

The chain recombines TRBV15 with TRBJ2-1; TRBD2 matches 8 bases. The CDR3 has 15 amino acids. Germline V lookup: CDR1 LNHNV, CDR2 YYDKDF (reference sequence). V lost 1 base and J lost 10; bases outside the gene matches: 9. The CDR3, as DNA: TGTGCCACCAGCAGAGCCGGGGGGGCCTGGTTGGAGCAGTTCTTC. It is translated as CATSRAGGAWLEQFF. The full variable domain, rest sourced from reference TRBV15 and TRBJ2-1, is DAMVIQNPRYQVTQFGKPVTLSCSQTLNHNVMYWYQQKSSQAPKLLFHYYDKDFNNEADTPDNFQSRRPNTSFCFLDIRSPGLGDTAMYLCATSRAGGAWLEQFFGPGTRLTVL.

The chain combines TRBV19 with TRBJ1-4; perhaps TRBD1 as D (5 bases). This CDR3 spans 17 amino acids. Looked up from germline, CDR1 is LNHDA and CDR2 is SQIVND (reference sequence). Trimming cost V 7 bases and J 1 base, with 19 bases left between them. CDR3 in amino acids: CASTIGGAGGTNEKLFF. The CDR3 DNA is TGTGCCAGTACCATTGGAGGGGCCGGGGGAACTAATGAAAAACTGTTTTTT.

The chain combines TRBV3-1 (or the pseudogene TRBV3-2) with TRBJ1-6, with 7 bases that match TRBD1. The CDR3 extends over 17 amino acids. V was clipped by 4 bases and J by 10 bases; unmatched bases: 16. CDR1 and CDR2 from the germline V gene are LGHDT and YNNKEL (reference sequence). The CDR3 region is CASSPRFPGGIRSPLHF. In DNA form, the CDR3 reads TGTGCCAGCAGCCCAAGATTCCCAGGGGGAATTAGATCACCCCTCCACTTT.

The chain combines TRBV6-1 with TRBJ2-2; possibly TRBD2 for D (6 bases). In germline, CDR1 is MNHNS, CDR2 SASEGT. Trimming shortened V by 2 bases and J by 6 bases, and 10 bases separated the two germline ends. This CDR3 region has 14 residues. The CDR3 nucleotides read TGTGCCAGCAGTGAAAGGTCGGGGGCCGGGGAGCTGTTTTTT. It codes for CASSERSGAGELFF.

The J gene is TRBJ2-2, the V gene TRBV14, with 7 bases identical to TRBD1. The CDR3 runs 17 residues. Trimming at V came to 0 bases and at J to 1 base, leaving 5 bases not matched to a gene. Germline assignment: CDR1 SGHDN and CDR2 FVKESK. The CDR3 DNA reads as TGTGCCAGCAGCCAAGATCAGACAGGGTGGAACACCGGGGAGCTGTTTTTT. This gives the protein CASSQDQTGWNTGELFF.

The genes are TRBV5-1 and TRBJ1-5; D gene unclear. This CDR3 spans 13 amino acids. Trimming removed 9 bases from V and 5 bases from J, with 15 bases in between. Germline lookup yields CDR1 SGHRS and CDR2 YFSETQ. The DNA for the CDR3 is TGCGCCACCCGTCAACACCCTGATCAGCCCCAGCATTTT. This encodes CATRQHPDQPQHF.

The chain recombines TRBV5-1 with TRBJ1-2; 10 bases match TRBD1. With 3 bases clipped from V and 6 bases from J, the junction kept 2 bases outside the gene matches. Germline CDR1 reads SGHRS; CDR2 reads YFSETQ. The CDR3 sequence is 13 residues long. For the CDR3, the DNA is TGCGCCAGCAGCTATGGACAGGGGGATGGCTACACCTTC. The encoded protein is CASSYGQGDGYTF.

This chain connects TRBV10-1 to TRBJ1-1; 7 nucleotides agree with TRBD1. Germline V gene sequence: CDR1 WNHNN, CDR2 SYGVQD (reference sequence). The CDR3 covers 16 residues. V gave up 7 bases and J gave up 0 bases; unmatched junction bases: 11. The CDR3 sequence: CASNVRDSHLNTEAFF. As DNA, the CDR3 is TGCGCCAGCAATGTCCGGGACAGCCATTTGAACACTGAAGCTTTCTTT.

The chain has TRBV4-2 and TRBJ1-1; 7 bases are a match to TRBD1. Losses at the gene ends were 2 bases for V and 1 base for J; bases not matched to a gene: 7. This CDR3 region has 16 residues. Germline-derived CDR1 and CDR2 are LGHNA and YNFKEQ. The CDR3 region has the DNA TGTGCCAGCAGCCAAAGACAGGGTTGGGGGAACACTGAAGCTTTCTTT. Its protein product is CASSQRQGWGNTEAFF.

This clone was detected once. This chain uses TRBV10-1 with TRBJ2-1; 9 nucleotides match TRBD1. The CDR3 spans 15 residues. J was trimmed by 4 bases and V by 6 bases; bases with no gene match: 7. Germline loops: CDR1 WNHNN, CDR2 SYGVQD (reference sequence). This CDR3 is CASRAGTGFYNEQFF. CDR3 coding DNA: TGCGCCAGCAGGGCCGGGACAGGGTTTTACAATGAGCAGTTCTTC.

The V gene is TRBV2, the J gene TRBJ1-2; D may be TRBD1 (6 bases). The V end lost 5 bases, the J end lost 2 bases, and 12 bases lay between the germline ends. The germline CDR1 and CDR2 sequences are SNHLY and FYNNEI. CDR3 length: 14 amino acids. The CDR3 protein is CASSSMQGNYGYTF. CDR3 nucleotides: TGTGCCAGCAGTTCGATGCAGGGGAACTATGGCTACACCTTC. The complete variable domain, with remaining parts taken from reference TRBV2 and TRBJ1-2, reads EPEVTQTPSHQVTQMGQEVILRCVPISNHLYFYWYRQILGQKVEFLVSFYNNEISEKSEIFDDQFSVERPDGSNFTLKIRSTKLEDSAMYFCASSSMQGNYGYTFGSGTRLTVV.